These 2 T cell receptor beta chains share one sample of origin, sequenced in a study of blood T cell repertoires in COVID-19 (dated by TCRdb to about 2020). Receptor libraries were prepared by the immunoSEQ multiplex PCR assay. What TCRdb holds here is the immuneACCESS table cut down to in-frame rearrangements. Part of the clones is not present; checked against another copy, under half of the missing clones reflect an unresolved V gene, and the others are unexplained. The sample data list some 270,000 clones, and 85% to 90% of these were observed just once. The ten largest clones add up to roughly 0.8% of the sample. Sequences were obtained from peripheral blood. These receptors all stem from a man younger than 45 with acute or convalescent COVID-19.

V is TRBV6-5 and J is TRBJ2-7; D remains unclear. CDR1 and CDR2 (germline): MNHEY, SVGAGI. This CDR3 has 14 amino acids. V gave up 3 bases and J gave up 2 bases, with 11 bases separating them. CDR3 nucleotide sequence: TGTGCCAGCAGTTATCATAGAGGTACCTACGAGCAGTACTTC. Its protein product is CASSYHRGTYEQYF.

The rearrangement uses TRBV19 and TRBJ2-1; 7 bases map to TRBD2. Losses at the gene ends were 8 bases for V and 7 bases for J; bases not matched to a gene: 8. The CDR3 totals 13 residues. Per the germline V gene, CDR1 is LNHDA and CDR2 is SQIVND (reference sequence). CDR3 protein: CASVEGGANEQFF. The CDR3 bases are TGTGCCAGTGTGGAGGGAGGGGCGAATGAGCAGTTCTTC.